The next 28 T cell receptor beta chains were all read from a single sample in a study of tumor-infiltrating lymphocytes in primary liver carcinoma. Priming with a constant-region primer yielded TCR beta cDNA from about 480 ng total RNA. Three nested multiplex PCR rounds, a slightly modified ARM-PCR method, built the TCR beta libraries. For approximately 9 cycles apiece, the opening two PCR rounds ran with TRBV1-TRBV30 forward primers and a C-beta reverse primer. TCRdb re-analysed the multiplex PCR reads in MiXCR, keeping a single row per CDR3 protein. This sample has tens of thousands of distinct CDR3 sequences, with roughly 75% found just once. RNA and DNA were co-extracted from roughly 20-30 mg of unsorted bulk tissue. Sequencing used tumor-adjacent normal liver tissue. The receptor source for this set is a woman aged 25 to 39 with primary liver carcinoma and hepatitis B virus infection.

Concerning this clonotype: The conserved phenylalanine or tryptophan normally closing the CDR3 is absent here, so this likely arose from a read error. CDR3 in amino acids: CATVGGMGTGELFL. The DNA for the CDR3 is TGTGCCACCGTCGGGGGAATGGGGACCGGGGAGCTGTTTTTA. The chain recombines TRBV6-6 with TRBJ2-2; TRBD2 might be the D (6 bases). The CDR3 totals 14 residues. Trimming removed 10 bases from V and 5 bases from J, with 17 bases in between. Per germline, CDR1 MNHNY and CDR2 SVGAGI (reference sequence).

Points on this clonotype: One end of the junction does not line up with germline, which may come from a read error. The chain uses TRBV28 and TRBJ2-1; 11 nucleotides align to TRBD2. Germline lookup yields CDR1 MDHEN and CDR2 SYDVKM. This CDR3 comprises 17 residues. CDR3 amino acids: CAGSRITSGRINNEQSF. The CDR3 bases are TGTGCCGGCAGCCGGATCACTAGCGGGAGAATTAACAATGAGCAGTCCTTC.

About this clonotype: Germline and junction disagree at one end, which may indicate a read error. The chain links TRBV7-8 to TRBJ2-3, with D tentatively TRBD2 (5 bases). CDR1 is SGHVS and CDR2 is FQNEAQ in the germline V gene. The CDR3 runs 16 residues. CDR3 DNA: TGTGCCAGCTGCTTAGGAGAGGGATGGCCTGGTGATACGCAGTATTTT. It yields the protein CASCLGEGWPGDTQYF.

This clonotype is medium-sized by share. The chain couples TRBV11-2 to TRBJ2-4; TRBD2 might be the D (6 bases). V shed 5 bases and J shed 0 bases, with 11 bases lying between them. The CDR3 runs to 15 residues. Germline CDR1 reads SGHAT; CDR2 reads FQNNGV. The CDR3 nucleotides read TGTGCCAGCAGCCTAACGGGACTAGCCAAAAACATTCAGTACTTC. Protein: CASSLTGLAKNIQYF.

In its sample, this clonotype ranks as medium-sized. This chain links TRBV30 with TRBJ2-2; D may match TRBD1 or TRBD2 (6 bases each). CDR1 and CDR2 (germline): GTSNPN, SVGIG (reference sequence). CDR3 length: 13 residues. The V end was cut by 0 bases, the J end by 7 bases, with 9 bases between. In DNA, the CDR3 is TGTGCCTGGAGTGTGGGGGGCAGCGGGGAGCTGTTTTTT. This translates into CAWSVGGSGELFF.

V usage is TRBV7-2 and J usage is TRBJ2-7; D gene ambiguous. CDR3 length: 15 amino acids. Trimming left V 1 base short and J 0 bases short, with 10 bases between. Germline V lookup: CDR1 SGHTA, CDR2 FQGNSA. CDR3 region: CASSLVAGSSYEQYF. In DNA, the CDR3 is TGTGCCAGCAGCTTAGTGGCCGGAAGCTCCTACGAGCAGTACTTC.

Remarks on this clonotype: At one of its ends the junction is not consistent with the germline gene, which may arise from a read error. This chain uses TRBV13 with TRBJ2-7, with D perhaps matching TRBD2 (6 bases). Germline CDR1 reads PRHDT; CDR2 reads FYEKMQ (reference sequence). CDR3 length: 14 amino acids. For the CDR3, the DNA is TGTGCCAGCAGCTTCCGTCTAGCGAGGTACGGGCAGTACTTC. Translated, it gives CASSFRLARYGQYF.

Worth noting for this clonotype: A read error may account for a junction end that differs from germline. This chain links TRBV11-2 with TRBJ1-2; 8 positions agree with TRBD1. The CDR3 loop spans 12 amino acids. CDR1 is SGHAT, CDR2 FQNNGV, per germline. CDR3 nucleotides: TGTGTCAGCACTCAGGGGGCTGGAGGCTACACCTTC. Its protein product is CVSTQGAGGYTF.

The sample holds many counts of this clonotype. V gene TRBV7-8 combines with J gene TRBJ2-5; no clear D. Trimming removed 5 bases from V and 7 bases from J, with 11 bases in between. Per germline, CDR1 SGHVS and CDR2 FQNEAQ. The CDR3 extends over 12 amino acids. The CDR3 sequence: CASSHTTGTQYF. CDR3 DNA sequence: TGTGCCAGCAGCCACACCACGGGGACCCAGTACTTC. The variable domain in full, with the rest retrieved from reference TRBV7-8 and TRBJ2-5, is GAGVSQSPRYKVAKRGQDVALRCDPISGHVSLFWYQQALGQGPEFLTYFQNEAQLDKSGLPSDRFFAERPEGSVSTLKIQRTQQEDSAVYLCASSHTTGTQYFGPGTRLLVL.

The chain combines TRBV5-1 with TRBJ2-7, with D maybe TRBD2 (5 bases). CDR3 length: 15 residues. CDR1 SGHRS and CDR2 YFSETQ come from the germline V gene. Trimming stripped 4 bases from V and 4 bases from J, with 18 bases between. The CDR3 nucleotides are TGCGCCAGCAGCCCGAGGGCGGACTTCATTTACGAGCAGTACTTC. Residues: CASSPRADFIYEQYF.

Comment on this clonotype: This could be a read error, since a much larger clone is one nucleotide away. This sequence joins TRBV6-5 and TRBJ2-1; 8 nucleotides agree with TRBD2. CDR3 length: 15 residues. The V gene's germline CDR1 is MNHEY and CDR2 SVGAGI. Trimming cost V 7 bases and J 6 bases; bases outside gene matches: 11. The CDR3 protein is CASNSGVNEGNEQFF. The CDR3 DNA reads as TGTGCCAGCAATAGCGGGGTCAATGAGGGCAATGAGCAGTTCTTC.

In regard to this clonotype: An end of the junction differs from the germline gene, which may be a read error. The CDR3 DNA is TGTGCCAGCAGCTCAGGGCTTAGCGGGAGTGTCTTCAATGAGAAGTTCTTC. This gives the protein CASSSGLSGSVFNEKFF. The chain combines TRBV11-2 with TRBJ2-1; 9 bases agree with TRBD2. The CDR3 extends over 17 amino acids. Germline CDR1 and CDR2: SGHAT and FQNNGV.

Details on this clonotype: A much larger clone lies a single base off, so this may be a read error. The chain has TRBV6-1 and TRBJ2-2, with 11 bases lining up with TRBD2. Germline V gene data show CDR1 as MNHNS and CDR2 as SASEGT. The CDR3 has 15 residues. CDR3 sequence: CASSELAGGTEEQFF. CDR3 in DNA: TGTGCCAGCAGTGAACTAGCGGGAGGCACCGAGGAGCAGTTTTTT.

This clonotype was counted many times. As the CDR3 is not closed by the conserved phenylalanine or tryptophan, this likely results from a read error. The V and J genes are TRBV6-1 and TRBJ2-2; D uncertain. Looked up from germline, CDR1 is MNHNS and CDR2 is SASEGT. The CDR3 runs to 15 residues. V was trimmed by 3 bases and J by 1 base, leaving 9 bases between them. CDR3 bases: TGTGCCAGCAGTGAGCCGGGCCGGAACACCGGGGAGCTGTTTTCT. It codes for CASSEPGRNTGELFS.

In its sample, this clonotype is medium-sized (0.01 to 0.1%). The genes are TRBV12-3 or TRBV12-4 and TRBJ1-2; possibly TRBD1 for D (6 bases). Between the trimmed V and J ends, which lost 3 bases and 5 bases, there was a span of 10 bases. The CDR3 has 13 residues. CDR3 bases: TGTGCCAGCAGTTTTGGGACACTTTATGGCTACACCTTC. It is translated as CASSFGTLYGYTF.

Remarks on this clonotype: The conserved phenylalanine or tryptophan is not found at the CDR3 terminus, so this likely reflects a read error. This chain joins TRBV5-4 and TRBJ2-1; perhaps D is TRBD1 or TRBD2 (6 bases each). Trimming took off 7 bases at V and 8 bases at J, with 22 bases between the two ends. The length of the CDR3 is 15 residues. CDR1 and CDR2 from the germline V gene are SGHNT and YYREEE (reference sequence). The CDR3 is CASGPEGGGLYEQFL. The CDR3 coding sequence is TGTGCCAGCGGCCCAGAGGGGGGAGGCCTTTATGAGCAGTTCCTC.

Note on this clonotype: Since no conserved phenylalanine or tryptophan closes the CDR3, a read error is the likely cause. The CDR3 region has the DNA TGTATCAGCAGTTACTCGACCGGCAGTGGGAGGGTCGACGAGCAGTACATC. Its translation: CISSYSTGSGRVDEQYI. This rearrangement joins TRBV6-5 to TRBJ2-7; 7 bases map to TRBD2. CDR1 and CDR2 from the germline V gene are MNHEY and SVGAGI. The CDR3 has 17 amino acids.

On this clonotype: The CDR3 does not close with the conserved phenylalanine or tryptophan, likely indicating a read error. The CDR3 DNA is TGCAGCGTTGTACGCAGCATGAACACTGAAGCTTTCTCT. Protein: CSVVRSMNTEAFS. The genes are TRBV29-1 and TRBJ1-1; D uncertain. The V and J ends lost 4 bases and 0 bases respectively, with 9 bases between them. The germline CDR1 and CDR2 sequences are SQVTM and ANQGSEA. The CDR3 is made up of 13 amino acids.

This rearrangement joins TRBV10-3 to TRBJ2-1; weak D call: TRBD2 (6 bases). The V end lost 4 bases, the J end lost 8 bases, and 27 bases lay between the germline ends. There are 18 residues in the CDR3. Germline loops: CDR1 ENHRY, CDR2 SYGVKD. Here the CDR3 DNA reads TGTGCCATCAGTGGGGCCCTAATTCTAGCGTCCTCGGCGGATGAGCAGTTCTTC. Translated: CAISGALILASSADEQFF.

This clonotype has just a few counts. The conserved closing phenylalanine or tryptophan is absent in this CDR3, likely reflecting a read error. The CDR3 region is CASSLTSSGNTIYY. The CDR3 nucleotides are TGTGCCAGCAGCTTAACCTCCTCTGGAAACACCATATATTAT. The chain has TRBV7-9 and TRBJ1-3; D is unresolved. This CDR3 region has 14 residues. V was trimmed by 2 bases and J by 0 bases, leaving 5 bases between them. Germline CDR1 is SEHNR and CDR2 is FQNEAQ (reference sequence).

On this clonotype: Likely a read error: the CDR3 ends without its conserved phenylalanine or tryptophan. The V gene is TRBV11-2, the J gene TRBJ2-7; 10 bases are a match to TRBD1. This CDR3 comprises 17 residues. Germline V gene data show CDR1 as SGHAT and CDR2 as FQNNGV. The CDR3 DNA reads as TGTGCCAGGAGCCCCTACACCGGGACAGGGGCCTCCTACGGGCAGTACCTC. Translating it yields CARSPYTGTGASYGQYL.

About this clonotype itself: One junction end does not reproduce the germline sequence, and a read error may be involved. The chain links TRBV12-3 or TRBV12-4 to TRBJ1-6; possible D gene TRBD1, 5 bases. The CDR3 is 13 amino acids. In DNA form, the CDR3 reads TGTGTCAGCAGCCGACAGAGGCATTCACCCCTCCACTTT. Protein product: CVSSRQRHSPLHF.

This chain links TRBV18 with TRBJ1-1, with D possibly being TRBD1 (5 bases). From germline, CDR1 is KGHSH and CDR2 LQKENI. The length of the CDR3 is 16 residues. Trimming cost V 1 base and J 1 base, with 13 bases left between them. Written as DNA, the CDR3 is TGTGCCAGCTCACCACGGACGACAGTTCAGAACACTGAAGCTTTCTTT. It encodes CASSPRTTVQNTEAFF.

The count of this clonotype is one. One end of the junction fails to match germline, which may point to a read error. V and J are TRBV11-2 and TRBJ2-3; D perhaps matches TRBD2 (5 bases). CDR3 size: 16 residues. Germline V lookup: CDR1 SGHAT, CDR2 FQNNGV. The CDR3 DNA reads as TGTGCCAGCAGCTCAGGTCTCCTAGCCCACACAGATACACAGTATTTT. Translated, it gives CASSSGLLAHTDTQYF.

The rearrangement links TRBV6-2 or TRBV6-3 to TRBJ2-1; D is perhaps TRBD2 (5 bases). The CDR3 is made up of 16 amino acids. V was trimmed by 8 bases and J by 10 bases, leaving 27 bases between them. In germline, CDR1 is MNHEY, CDR2 SVGEGT. The CDR3 DNA follows: TGTGCCAGCCGGAACCCTGGGCTAGTGGGAGTCAAAGAGCAGTTCTTC. This sequence encodes CASRNPGLVGVKEQFF.

This clonotype was recorded many times. V gene TRBV28 combines with J gene TRBJ2-7, with D perhaps TRBD1 (5 bases). The V end lost 4 bases, the J end lost 9 bases, and 13 bases lay between the germline ends. Germline CDR1 reads MDHEN; CDR2 reads SYDVKM. This CDR3 is 12 amino acids long. The CDR3 bases are TGTGCCAGCAGTTGGGGCCCCCCCGGGCAGTACTTC. Translating it yields CASSWGPPGQYF.

This chain connects TRBV28 to TRBJ1-5, with a tentative D call TRBD1 (5 bases). Looked up from germline, CDR1 is MDHEN and CDR2 is SYDVKM. Between the trimmed V and J ends, which lost 2 bases and 1 base, there was a span of 15 bases. This CDR3 spans 17 amino acids. CDR3 nucleotides: TGTGCCAGCAGTTTAAGCCGGGGCGGGGGGAGCAATCAGCCCCAGCATTTT. Translating it yields CASSLSRGGGSNQPQHF.

This clonotype was counted once. At one of its ends the junction is not consistent with the germline gene, which may arise from a read error. The CDR3, as DNA: TGCAGCGTTGTATGCAGCATGAACACTCAAGCTTTCTTT. This codes for CSVVCSMNTQAFF. The V and J genes are TRBV29-1 and TRBJ1-1; D unclear. Germline lookup yields CDR1 SQVTM and CDR2 ANQGSEA. This CDR3 region has 13 residues.